The T cell receptor (beta chain) described here comes from a study of T cell clusters in autoimmune cytopenias. General study points: Primary autoimmune cytopenia patients appeared to lack physiological T cell clusters present in healthy donors. TRB repertoire shifts in secondary cytopenia and chronic lymphocytic leukemia mostly reflected lymphoma, not autoimmunity. Exclusive TRB clusters were about 3-fold more numerous in healthy donors than in active autoimmune hepatitis.

By frequency, this clonotype is medium-sized. The antigen is unknown. TRB amplification used approximately 250 ng of peripheral blood genomic DNA. TRB rearrangements were amplified by touch-down multiplex PCR with mixed TRB-A/B primers. TCRdb reprocessed the multiplex PCR reads, with one entry per CDR3 protein and no DNA. The listing contains roughly 2,300 distinct CDR3 sequences. This CDR3 spans 18 amino acids. The germline V gene has CDR1 MNHEY and CDR2 SVGAGI. The clonotype comes from a human donor with an autoimmune cytopenia or autoimmune hepatitis (not recorded which). This chain links TRBV6-5 with TRBJ1-4; TCRdb's D call, TRBD1, is unchecked because there is no DNA. The sample taken for sequencing was peripheral blood. CDR3 amino acids: CASSYRVSRGWANEKLFF.